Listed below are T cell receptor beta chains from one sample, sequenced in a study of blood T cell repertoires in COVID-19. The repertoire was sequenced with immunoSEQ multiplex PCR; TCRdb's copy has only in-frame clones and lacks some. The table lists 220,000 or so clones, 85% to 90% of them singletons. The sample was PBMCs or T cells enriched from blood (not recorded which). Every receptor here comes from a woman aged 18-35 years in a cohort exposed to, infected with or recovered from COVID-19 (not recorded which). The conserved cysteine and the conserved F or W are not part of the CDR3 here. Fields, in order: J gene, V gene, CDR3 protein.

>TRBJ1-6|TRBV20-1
SASGGTDNSPLH
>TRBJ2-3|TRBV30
AGVADFTDTQY
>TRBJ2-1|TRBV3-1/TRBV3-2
ASSQVDSGRSGEQF
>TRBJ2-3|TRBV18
ASSPGLAEGDTQY
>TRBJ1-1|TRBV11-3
ASRREDRANTEAF
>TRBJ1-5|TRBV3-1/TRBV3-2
ASSRGQGAGQPQH
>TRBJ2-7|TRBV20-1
SARNEYEQY
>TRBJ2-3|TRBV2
ASRGGTSMYTQY
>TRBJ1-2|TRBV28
ASSLREYGYT
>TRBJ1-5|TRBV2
ASSEGSVNQPQH
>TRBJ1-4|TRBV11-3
ASSLTETNEKLF
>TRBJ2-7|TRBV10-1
ASSELRTLWADEQY
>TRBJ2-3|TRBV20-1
SATKEDTQY
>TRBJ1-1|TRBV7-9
ASIWGDGREAF
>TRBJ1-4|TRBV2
ASSDGQATNEKLF
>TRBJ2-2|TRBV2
ASSPETSGSTGELF
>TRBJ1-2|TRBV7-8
ASSLGSTGGGGYT
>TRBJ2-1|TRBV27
ASSFGTGLWQF
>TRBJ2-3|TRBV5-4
ASSLDRASTDTQY
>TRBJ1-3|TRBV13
ASSSAQYSGNTIY
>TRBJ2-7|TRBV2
ASMGTVATYEQY
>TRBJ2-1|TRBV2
ASSGGVNEQF
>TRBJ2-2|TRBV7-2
ASSLMNWPNTGELF
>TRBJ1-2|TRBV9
ASSVEVLGTGKNGYT
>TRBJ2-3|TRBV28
ASSNYRKTTDTQY
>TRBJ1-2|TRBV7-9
ASSLEAGHGYT
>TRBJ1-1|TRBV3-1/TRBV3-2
ASSQEGGDTEAF
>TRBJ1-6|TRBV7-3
ASSLIGGGDSNSPLH
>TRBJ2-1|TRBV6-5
AAGAFSYNEQF
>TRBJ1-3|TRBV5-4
ASSLQGSGNTIY
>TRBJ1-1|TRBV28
ASSATVNTEAF
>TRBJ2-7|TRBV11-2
ASSLEASSYEQY
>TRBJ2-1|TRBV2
ASGKDRASYNEQF
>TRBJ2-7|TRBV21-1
ANRITLAYEQY
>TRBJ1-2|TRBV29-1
SVLGLAGGYT
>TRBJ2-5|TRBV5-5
ASSLRPGERETQY
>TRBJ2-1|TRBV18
ASSPGTVNNEQF
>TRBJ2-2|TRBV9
ASSATGTIGELF
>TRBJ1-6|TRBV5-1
ASSLGSRGGYNSPLH
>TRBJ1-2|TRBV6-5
ASRYTGTDYGYT